The rows below give T cell receptor beta chains drawn from one sample of a study of blood T cell repertoires in COVID-19. Using immunoSEQ multiplex PCR, the repertoire was profiled, and TCRdb retains in-frame clones only, with some absent. The sample comprises more than 200,000 clones, approximately 84% of which are singletons, and under 2% rests with the top ten. Sequences were obtained from PBMCs or T cells enriched from blood (not recorded which). The receptors here all came from a man aged 60 to 75 who had recovered from COVID-19. CDR3s include the opening cysteine and the closing phenylalanine or tryptophan. A D gene is named only where the DNA matches it firmly. Clone size is stated in some rows and not others, as once, few, many or a class when expanded.

D gene	V gene	J gene	clone size	CDR3 protein	CDR3 DNA
TRBD1	TRBV19	TRBJ2-7	few	CASSMGTGYYEQYF	TGTGCCAGTAGTATGGGGACAGGGTACTACGAGCAGTACTTC
TRBD1	TRBV7-9	TRBJ1-2	.	CASSLTVAGGGGYTF	TGTGCCAGCAGCTTAACGGTGGCAGGGGGCGGTGGCTACACCTTC
.	TRBV18	TRBJ1-3	.	CASSPQRTAGNTIYF	TGTGCCAGCTCACCACAAAGGACAGCTGGAAACACCATATATTTT
TRBD1	TRBV6-2/TRBV6-3	TRBJ1-2	.	CASSLQGARGYTF	TGTGCCAGCAGTCTACAGGGGGCGAGGGGCTACACCTTC
.	TRBV18	TRBJ1-5	.	CASSRTGNQPQHF	TGTGCCAGCTCACGTACAGGGAATCAGCCCCAGCATTTT
.	TRBV4-2	TRBJ2-3	once	CASSQEGSLDTDTQYF	TGTGCCAGCAGCCAAGAGGGCAGTCTGGACACAGATACGCAGTATTTT
TRBD1	TRBV5-6	TRBJ2-7	few	CASSDGTALYEQYF	TGTGCCAGCAGCGACGGGACAGCTCTTTACGAGCAGTACTTC
.	TRBV5-6	TRBJ1-5	.	CASSFRQGTGNQPQHF	TGTGCCAGCAGCTTCAGGCAGGGGACGGGAAATCAGCCCCAGCATTTT
.	TRBV30	TRBJ1-1	.	CAWSDDLLNTEAFF	TGTGCCTGGAGTGACGACTTGCTGAACACTGAAGCTTTCTTT
.	TRBV4-1	TRBJ2-7	.	CASSQDSDSAYEQYF	TGCGCCAGCAGCCAAGATTCTGACTCTGCCTACGAGCAGTACTTC
TRBD1	TRBV18	TRBJ1-4	once	CASSPPSGGSEKLFF	TGTGCCAGCTCACCACCATCAGGGGGCTCAGAAAAACTGTTTTTT
.	TRBV7-3	TRBJ2-7	.	CASSLGPRSYEQYF	TGTGCCAGCAGCTTGGGGCCAAGATCCTACGAGCAGTACTTC
.	TRBV5-6	TRBJ1-3	.	CASSFYRSSGNTIYF	TGTGCCAGCAGCTTTTACAGGAGCTCTGGAAACACCATATATTTT
TRBD2	TRBV29-1	TRBJ2-7	.	CSAGTTSGVPYEQYF	TGCAGCGCCGGGACGACTAGCGGGGTGCCCTACGAGCAGTACTTC
.	TRBV7-2	TRBJ1-4	.	CASSRSQRDFATNEKLFF	TGTGCCAGCAGCCGTTCCCAACGGGATTTCGCAACTAATGAAAAACTGTTTTTT
TRBD1	TRBV6-5	TRBJ1-3	.	CASNTPGQRGNTIYF	TGTGCCAGCAACACACCGGGACAGCGCGGAAACACCATATATTTT
.	TRBV19	TRBJ2-4	.	CASSILVSGGVAKNIQYF	TGTGCCAGTAGTATCTTGGTATCCGGAGGGGTGGCCAAAAACATTCAGTACTTC
TRBD2	TRBV11-2	TRBJ2-5	.	CASSLTSGGLETQYF	TGTGCCAGCAGCTTGACTAGCGGGGGGTTAGAGACCCAGTACTTC
.	TRBV6-2/TRBV6-3	TRBJ2-7	few	CASSYSGSKAVQYF	TGTGCCAGCAGTTACTCAGGGAGTAAAGCGGTGCAGTACTTC
.	TRBV6-5	TRBJ1-3	few	CASSRGARNTIYF	TGTGCCAGCTCTCGGGGGGCGAGAAACACCATATATTTT
TRBD1	TRBV6-5	TRBJ2-2	few	CASSRTGGNTGELFF	TGTGCCAGCAGTCGGACAGGGGGCAACACCGGGGAGCTGTTTTTT
.	TRBV5-6	TRBJ1-2	few	CASSLDSSGYTF	TGTGCCAGCAGCTTGGATAGCAGCGGCTACACCTTC
.	TRBV5-1	TRBJ1-2	.	CASSTGSTAGYTF	TGCGCCAGCAGCACCGGTTCGACAGCTGGCTACACCTTC
TRBD2	TRBV30	TRBJ2-3	.	CAWSVLGLAGVTDTQYF	TGTGCCTGGAGTGTACTAGGACTAGCGGGGGTCACAGATACGCAGTATTTT
.	TRBV19	TRBJ1-5	.	CASSSQGPIGNQPQHF	TGTGCCAGTAGTTCACAGGGACCTATCGGCAATCAGCCCCAGCATTTT
.	TRBV4-3	TRBJ1-5	.	CASSQDLGQSNQPQHF	TGCGCCAGCAGCCAAGATTTAGGACAGAGCAATCAGCCCCAGCATTTT
TRBD2	TRBV29-1	TRBJ2-2	.	CSVRAGGRSGELFF	TGCAGCGTTCGAGCGGGGGGGCGGTCCGGGGAGCTGTTTTTT
.	TRBV5-1	TRBJ2-3	.	CASSTSGSTDTQYF	TGCGCCAGCAGCACGTCAGGGAGCACAGATACGCAGTATTTT
TRBD1	TRBV28	TRBJ1-1	.	CASSLPGQGSTEAFF	TGTGCCAGCAGTTTACCAGGACAGGGGAGCACTGAAGCTTTCTTT